This TCR beta chain was obtained from a study of blood T cell repertoires in COVID-19. Study summary: Acute-phase and convalescent COVID-19 samples originated in the United States, Italy and Spain. Nucleic acid was either cDNA or gDNA, and it came from T cells, B-cell-depleted T cells, or PBMCs.

Original methodology: Quantification of nucleated cells was approximated via reference gene primer amplification. The assay was immunoSEQ multiplex PCR, and TCRdb's table has in-frame clones only and misses some. V, J and clone size are those of that table, while D and trimming were read from the DNA. The data contain 100,000 or so clones, around 87% of them singletons. The receptor's source is a man aged 50 to 59 with active or convalescent COVID-19. The sequenced sample was peripheral blood.

This CDR3 reads CASSLRGTGKWYEQYF. CDR3 nucleotides: TGTGCCAGCAGTTTGAGGGGGACAGGGAAGTGGTACGAGCAGTACTTC. The rearrangement links TRBV28 to TRBJ2-7, with 9 positions matching TRBD1. The CDR3 is made up of 16 amino acids. The V gene end was trimmed by 3 bases and the J gene end by 4 bases; junction bases not matched to a gene: 10. Germline assignment: CDR1 MDHEN and CDR2 SYDVKM.